A single sample is the source of the 11 T cell receptor beta chains below, sequenced in a study of regulatory T cells in long-lasting Graves disease. Time point denoted: newly diagnosed GD, antithyroid drugs for less than 3 months. Extracted RNA from PBMCs served as the source of the TCR library. With iRepertoire HTBI primers and Arm-PCR of CDR3 regions, TCR beta libraries were built. A single record per CDR3 protein comes from TCRdb applying MiXCR to the multiplex PCR reads. The sample includes around 480,000 distinct CDR3 sequences, 15% to 20% of them seen just once. The sample was also reused in another study, on T cells in Graves' hyperthyroidism and ophthalmopathy.

Material: peripheral blood mononuclear cells (PBMCs), obtained at new diagnosis, from a patient treated with antithyroid drugs. These receptors originate from a woman aged 35-65 years with Graves disease.

The chain links TRBV7-9 to TRBJ1-5, with a tentative D call TRBD1 (5 bases). The V gene's germline CDR1 is SEHNR and CDR2 FQNEAQ (reference sequence). The V gene lost 5 bases and the J gene lost 8 bases, with 19 bases spanning the gap. The CDR3 consists of 15 residues. CDR3 bases: TGTGCCAGCAGCCAGCTACGGGACGCCGGGGAGCCCCAGCATTTT. Translating it yields CASSQLRDAGEPQHF.

Worth noting for this clonotype: A read error may explain this, as a much larger clone is one base away. V gene TRBV6-1 combines with J gene TRBJ2-7; D remains ambiguous. The CDR3 is 13 amino acids. CDR1 is MNHNS and CDR2 is SASEGT in the germline V gene. CDR3: CASSPGPPYERYF. DNA for the CDR3: TGTGCCAGCAGCCCCGGACCACCGTACGAGCGGTACTTC.

This clonotype was recorded many times. The J gene is TRBJ2-1, the V gene TRBV5-1; 8 bases map to TRBD2. This CDR3 comprises 15 residues. The germline V gene has CDR1 SGHRS and CDR2 YFSETQ. Trimming cost V 2 bases and J 7 bases; bases outside gene matches: 8. The CDR3 sequence: CASSFAGTRTNEQFF. The DNA for the CDR3 is TGCGCCAGCAGCTTTGCCGGGACTAGGACGAATGAGCAGTTCTTC.

Turning to this clonotype: This may be a read error: a much more frequent sequence differs by one nucleotide. The gene calls are TRBV18 and TRBJ2-7; D uncertain. This CDR3 region has 14 residues. The germline CDR1 and CDR2 sequences are KGHSH and LQKENI. In nucleotides, the CDR3 is TGTGCCAGCTCACCAAGCTCGAGCTCCCACGAGCAGTACTTC. Translated: CASSPSSSSHEQYF.

This clonotype was detected a few times. The V call is TRBV7-9, the J call TRBJ2-5; D uncertain. The CDR3 sequence is 15 residues long. V lost 5 bases to trimming and J lost 4 bases, with 17 bases between them. In germline, CDR1 is SEHNR, CDR2 FQNEAQ (reference sequence). CDR3 sequence: CASSRPRQLGETQYF. CDR3 DNA sequence: TGTGCCAGCAGCCGACCCAGGCAGCTCGGAGAGACCCAGTACTTC.

To note about this clonotype: One base away lies a much larger clone, so this may be a sequencing read error. The chain couples TRBV6-2 or TRBV6-3 to TRBJ2-3; 10 bases fit TRBD2. This CDR3 has 16 amino acids. The V segment lost 6 bases and the J segment 2 bases; nucleotides outside the gene matches: 8. Germline-derived CDR1 and CDR2 are MNHEY and SVGEGT. CDR3 protein: CASRGKRGGITDTQYF. In nucleotides, the CDR3 is TGTGCCAGCAGGGGGAAGCGGGGGGGGATCACAGATACGCAGTATTTT.

V gene TRBV20-1 combines with J gene TRBJ1-1; maybe TRBD1 (5 bases). Germline V lookup: CDR1 DFQATT, CDR2 SNEGSKA (reference sequence). CDR3 length: 14 amino acids. Trimming removed 4 bases at V and 7 bases at J, with 19 bases between. CDR3 bases: TGCAGTGCTATGCGGGGGGAGGGGCGGAGTGAAGCTTTCTTT. Encoded protein: CSAMRGEGRSEAFF.

In its sample, this clonotype was seen a few times. The chain is built from TRBV11-2 and TRBJ2-2; possibly TRBD2 for D (5 bases). CDR3 size: 16 residues. The germline V gene has CDR1 SGHAT and CDR2 FQNNGV. The V end was cut by 5 bases, the J end by 0 bases, with 13 bases between. In nucleotides, the CDR3 is TGTGCCAGCAGCCCTCCCGGGCGGGCGAACACCGGGGAGCTGTTTTTT. As protein: CASSPPGRANTGELFF.

This clonotype appeared a few times. The chain uses TRBV10-2 and TRBJ2-2; D gene ambiguous. CDR1 and CDR2 from the germline V gene are WSHSY and SAAADI. V was cut by 8 bases and J by 8 bases, with 9 bases left in between. The length of the CDR3 is 11 residues. The CDR3 loop is CASRTLGELFF. CDR3 nucleotide sequence: TGCGCCAGCCGTACCCTTGGGGAGCTGTTTTTT.

The CDR3 here is CATVSGGANNEQFF. The CDR3 region has the DNA TGTGCCACAGTTAGCGGGGGGGCTAACAATGAGCAGTTCTTC. The rearrangement uses TRBV25-1 and TRBJ2-1; 11 bases agree with TRBD2. Germline V gives CDR1 MGHDK, CDR2 SYGVNS. CDR3 length: 14 residues. The V gene end was trimmed by 10 bases and the J gene end by 5 bases; junction bases not matched to a gene: 7.

In this sample, this clonotype turned up a few times. The gene calls are TRBV29-1 and TRBJ1-2; 7 bases align to TRBD1. CDR1 and CDR2 from the germline V gene are SQVTM and ANQGSEA. V shed 0 bases and J 0 bases; nucleotides not matched to a gene: 7. The CDR3 is 16 residues long. CDR3 residues: CSVEEEQGIANYGYTF. CDR3 nucleotide sequence: TGCAGCGTTGAAGAAGAACAGGGGATAGCTAACTATGGCTACACCTTC.